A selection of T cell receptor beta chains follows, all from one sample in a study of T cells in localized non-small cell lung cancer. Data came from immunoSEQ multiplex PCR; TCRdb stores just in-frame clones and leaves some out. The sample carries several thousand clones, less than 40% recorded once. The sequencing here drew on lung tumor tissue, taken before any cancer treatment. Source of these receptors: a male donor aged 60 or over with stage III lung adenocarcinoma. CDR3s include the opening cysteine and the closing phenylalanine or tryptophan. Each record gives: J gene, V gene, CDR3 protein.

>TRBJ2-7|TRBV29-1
CSVLTSGTSRGEQYF
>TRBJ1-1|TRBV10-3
CAISETSGQGSEAFF
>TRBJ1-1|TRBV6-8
CASRSGQGTEAFF
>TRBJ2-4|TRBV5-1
CASSQFPSGALAKNIQYF
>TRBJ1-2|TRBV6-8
CASSYWGGGYTF
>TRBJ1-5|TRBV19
CASSIFGPLIRNQPQHF
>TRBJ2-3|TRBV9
CASSSIAGGITDTQYF
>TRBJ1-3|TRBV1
CASSQEWGDSGNTIYF
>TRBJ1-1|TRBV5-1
CASSGGQPNTEAFF
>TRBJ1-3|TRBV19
CASSIWAGSPGNTIYF
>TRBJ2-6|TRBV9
CASSVKVPIQSRANVLTF
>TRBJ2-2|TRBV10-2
CASSESYRDTGELFF
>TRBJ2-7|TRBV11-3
CASRLGHSSSYEQYF
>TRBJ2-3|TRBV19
CASGQDRDTQYF
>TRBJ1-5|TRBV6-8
CASSFRGGLSNQPQHF
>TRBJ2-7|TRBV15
CATSSLRGVGEQYF
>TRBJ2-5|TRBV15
CATSRDDPFQETQYF
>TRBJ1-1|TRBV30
CAWSTGTPGTEAFF
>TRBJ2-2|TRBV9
CASSPGMTGELFF
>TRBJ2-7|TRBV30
CAWSPRLSYEQYF
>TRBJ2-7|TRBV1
CASSRGPTSGGNYEQYF
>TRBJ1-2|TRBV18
CASSPQARDYTF
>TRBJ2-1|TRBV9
CASSPSGGSYNEQFF
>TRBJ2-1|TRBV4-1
CASSPTVAGEYNEQFF
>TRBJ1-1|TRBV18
CASSLQGRRSNTEAFF
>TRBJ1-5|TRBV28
CASSPPRGGVSGQPQHF
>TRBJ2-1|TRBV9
CASSVRRGGPHNEQFF
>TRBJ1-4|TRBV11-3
CASSLAVGGSNEKLFF
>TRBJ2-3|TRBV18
CASSPRTGSTDTQYF
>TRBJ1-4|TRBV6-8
CASSPSLANEKLFF
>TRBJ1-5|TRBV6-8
CASSPWVRYQPQHF
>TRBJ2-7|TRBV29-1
CSVRLYHMLYGDPASYEQYF
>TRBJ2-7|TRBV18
CASSPHRETPYEQYF
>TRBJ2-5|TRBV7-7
CASSLWGWGETQYF
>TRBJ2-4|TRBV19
CASSSNPISNIQYF
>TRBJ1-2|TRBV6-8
CASSMGQGSYGYTF
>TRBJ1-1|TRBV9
CASSLVSNTEAFF
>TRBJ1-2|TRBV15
CATSRDFGARGYTF
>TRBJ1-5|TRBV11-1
CASSLGYSNQPQHF
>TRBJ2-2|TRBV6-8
CASSYDSGVGELFF
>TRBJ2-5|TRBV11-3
CASSLTPLLETQYF
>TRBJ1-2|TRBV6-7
CASSYSQGAAVSYGYTF
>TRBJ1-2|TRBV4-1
CASSPQQGADYGYTF
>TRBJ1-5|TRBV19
CASSIGDRGPLSNQPQHF
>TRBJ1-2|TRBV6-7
CASSYESFGATGRTYGYTF
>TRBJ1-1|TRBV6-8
CASSYVKNTEAFF
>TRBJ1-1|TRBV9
CASSVSGTGGLGAEAFF